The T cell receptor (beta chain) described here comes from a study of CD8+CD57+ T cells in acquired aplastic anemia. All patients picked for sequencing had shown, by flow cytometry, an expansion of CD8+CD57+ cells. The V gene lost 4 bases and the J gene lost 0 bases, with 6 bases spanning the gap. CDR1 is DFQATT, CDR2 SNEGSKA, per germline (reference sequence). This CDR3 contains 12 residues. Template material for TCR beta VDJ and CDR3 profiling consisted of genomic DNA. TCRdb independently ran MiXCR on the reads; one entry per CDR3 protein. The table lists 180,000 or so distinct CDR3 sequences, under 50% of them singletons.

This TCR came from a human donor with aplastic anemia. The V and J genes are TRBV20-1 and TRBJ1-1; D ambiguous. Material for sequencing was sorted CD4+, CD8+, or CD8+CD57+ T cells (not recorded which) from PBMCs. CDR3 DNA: TGCAGTGCTACGGAAATGAACACTGAAGCTTTCTTT. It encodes CSATEMNTEAFF.